This T cell receptor (beta chain) was captured in a study of naive and memory T cell subsets (dated by TCRdb to between 2016 and 2019). Notes on the research overall: Sorted naive and memory T cell subsets from peripheral blood were analyzed in the study using a UMI-based, open-source pipeline for TCR alpha and beta sequencing. RNA was DNase-treated and reverse transcribed with TCR constant-region primers, mostly using SuperScript III. Complete agreement was observed between the functional CMV T cell responses and the IgG serology results.

Receptor amplification or capture employed UMI-ligation and nested PCR. An equimolar mix of two oligonucleotides covering both TRBC1 and TRBC2 was used as the beta constant-region primer. A single-stranded oligonucleotide bearing the SP2 primer plus a 12-nucleotide UMI was ligated onto the 3' end of the cDNA by T4 RNA ligase 1. Four rounds of PCR, combining the SP2 primer with nested alpha and beta constant-region primers, were used to amplify the ligated cDNA. The ligation reaction was incubated at 16°C for about 20-24 hours. To avoid over-amplification, PCR2 was usually performed as a SYBR Green qPCR and halted once a predetermined threshold was reached. All purifications after the first were performed with Agencourt AMPure XP magnetic beads. Libraries were quantified by Qubit and checked on a TapeStation, with a main peak expected near 650 bp. Pooled libraries were sequenced on an Illumina MiSeq using v2 2x251 paired-end kits, and typically roughly 0.85-2.1 million reads were obtained per sample. Libraries were pooled at around 4 nM per sample, and about 4.5-7.5% PhiX was added to improve cluster recognition. The paper's data handling went like this. FASTQ reads processed by Demultiplexor were assigned V and J genes by Decombinator through tag matching that tolerated a single base-pair mismatch. Collapsinator used UMIs to correct both sequencing errors and frequency errors arising from PCR heterogeneity. TCRs were translated and CDR3s were extracted from the conserved cysteine to the FGXG phenylalanine by CDR3Translator, with non-productive sequences being flagged. Gini, Shannon entropy and inverse Simpson indices were calculated on repertoires subsampled to equal numbers of UMI-defined TCRs. Power-law fits to clonotype abundance distributions were performed by maximum likelihood within the linear range. For one naive CD8 sample, the pipeline and MIGEC produced similar UMI counts, unique TCR numbers and clonal distributions. One analysis removed from the naive repertoire any naive TCRs that were also present in any memory subset from the same donor. The repertoires were searched for roughly 7,900 CMV-associated CDR3 sequences that had been compiled from VDJdb and a published dataset. TCRdb reprocessing: public reads trimmed at Q25 with fastp, clones called with MiXCR, in-frame beta chains kept. Here each entry gathers all rows of one CDR3 protein and keeps the most common genes and DNA. Here the V and J calls rest on TCRdb's processing, not on the authors' analysis. The sample includes some 150,000 distinct CDR3 sequences, with over 15% observed a single time. The ten largest clones add up to roughly 0.14% of the sample.

V has 5 bases trimmed and J has 4 bases trimmed; junction bases matching no gene number 9. According to the germline V gene, CDR1 reads SQVTM and CDR2 reads ANQGSEA. The CDR3 sequence holds 14 residues, the cysteine and phenylalanine included. Solely the CDR3 DNA is kept, with 42 bases framed from the first base. This clonotype was observed a few times. The specificity of this receptor is unknown. No much larger clone is present one base from it, and per-base qualities are unavailable. From the second PCR step on, the TCR alpha and beta chain libraries were amplified in separate reactions. The CMV status of each donor was determined by measuring IFNgamma production from CD4+ T cells after fresh PBMCs had been stimulated overnight with CMV viral lysate. CD4 T cells were positively selected using Miltenyi beads, after which CD8 T cells were positively selected from the CD4-negative fraction. Cells stained for CD3, CD4, CD8, CD45RA, CD27 and a live/dead dye were sorted on a BD Aria II into four subsets by CD45RA and CD27. Blood came from three healthy volunteers, each fractionated into CD4 and CD8 T cells and then into four differentiation subsets. Roughly 120 ml of peripheral blood was taken from each donor, and PBMC were separated by density-gradient centrifugation on Ficoll-Paque PLUS. Sorted cells were lysed in RLT buffer, and RNA was extracted with a Qiagen RNeasy kit and stored at -80°C.

Beyond this particular receptor, the publication reports: The repertoire findings for the naive and memory subsets could not be validated against a ground truth, as none was available. In both CD4 and CD8 cells, a rise in Gini index and a fall in Shannon and inverse Simpson diversity were observed from naive through CM, EM and EMRA. Naive repertoires, especially CD8, contained a few larger clonotypes, possibly memory cells re-expressing CD45RA. RNA-based TCR counts may be influenced by expression changes linked to T cell activation and differentiation. Each clonotype was defined as a single alpha or beta chain sequence rather than as a paired alpha/beta receptor. The abundance of TCRs followed a power law with an exponent that differed between naive and memory subsets yet stayed consistent across the three individuals. After error correction, only a single occurrence was seen for over 85% of naive TCR sequences, so much steeper abundance distributions were produced than in memory subsets.

The V gene is TRBV29-1 and the J gene is TRBJ2-3, and TRBD1 aligns with 7 junction nucleotides. The sample comprised naive CD4+ T cells from blood. This specimen's cell subset or site label, interpreted: naive T cells, CD45RA high CD27+. The origin of this receptor is a human donor in good health. The CDR3 reads CSVPRGQSPDTQYF. The DNA sequence reads TGCAGCGTTCCGAGGGGACAGAGTCCAGATACGCAGTATTTT.